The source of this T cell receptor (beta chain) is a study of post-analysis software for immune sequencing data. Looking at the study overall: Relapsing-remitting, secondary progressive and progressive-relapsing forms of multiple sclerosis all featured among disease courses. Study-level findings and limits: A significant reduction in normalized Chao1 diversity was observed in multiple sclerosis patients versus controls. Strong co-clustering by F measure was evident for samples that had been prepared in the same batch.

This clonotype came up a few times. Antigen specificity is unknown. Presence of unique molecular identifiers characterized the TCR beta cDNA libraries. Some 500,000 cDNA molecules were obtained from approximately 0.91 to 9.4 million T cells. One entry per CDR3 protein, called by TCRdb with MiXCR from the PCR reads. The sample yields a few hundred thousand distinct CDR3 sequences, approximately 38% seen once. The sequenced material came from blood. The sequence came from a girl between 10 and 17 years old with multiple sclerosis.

As DNA, the CDR3 is TGTGCCAGCAGCCAAACCGTAGGCACGGACTATGGCTACACCTTC. Protein product: CASSQTVGTDYGYTF. This chain uses TRBV3-1 with TRBJ1-2; no clear D gene. This CDR3 comprises 15 residues. V shed 2 bases and J shed 3 bases, with 13 bases lying between them. Germline V lookup: CDR1 LGHDT, CDR2 YNNKEL (reference sequence).